A single sample gave rise to the 5 T cell receptor beta chains below, sequenced in a study of Graves' ophthalmopathy and Graves' hyperthyroidism. Scientists amplified the TCR beta CDR3 regions from RNA transcripts. First-round RT-PCR relied on HTBI primers, and a second-round multiplex PCR came next. MiXCR, applied by TCRdb to the multiplex PCR reads, yields one record per CDR3 protein. This sample has 200,000 to 300,000 distinct CDR3 sequences, with about 47% found just once. The sequenced material came from peripheral blood. The source of these receptors is an adult man with Graves' ophthalmopathy.

This chain joins TRBV2 and TRBJ2-2; 7 bases fit TRBD1. This CDR3 has 16 amino acids. V shed 6 bases, J shed 6 bases, and the junction held 13 bases outside the gene matches. Germline V gives CDR1 SNHLY, CDR2 FYNNEI. DNA for the CDR3: TGTGCCAGCAGCGGGCTAGGGATCGACAGGGCCGGGGAGCTGTTTTTT. It codes for CASSGLGIDRAGELFF.

V usage is TRBV7-2 and J usage is TRBJ1-2; maybe TRBD1 (6 bases). The CDR3 is made up of 17 amino acids. Germline V gene lookup returns CDR1 SGHTA and CDR2 FQGNSA. The V end was cut by 2 bases, the J end by 1 base, with 17 bases between. CDR3 protein: CASSLRPGARVNYGYTF. The CDR3 nucleotides read TGTGCCAGCAGCTTACGGCCAGGGGCTAGAGTTAACTATGGCTACACCTTC.

The rearrangement uses TRBV7-9 and TRBJ1-2; a possible D gene is TRBD1 (6 bases). Per the germline V gene, CDR1 is SEHNR and CDR2 is FQNEAQ (reference sequence). Trimming took off 1 base at V and 3 bases at J, with 9 bases between the two ends. CDR3 length: 14 amino acids. The CDR3 spells CASSLGGGDYGYTF. The DNA of the CDR3 is TGTGCCAGCAGCTTAGGTGGGGGCGACTATGGCTACACCTTC.

The V call is TRBV12-3 or TRBV12-4, the J call TRBJ1-5; 7 bases fit TRBD1. J lost 0 bases, V lost 3 bases, and 11 bases had no gene match. This CDR3 is built from 18 residues. The CDR3 DNA reads TGTGCCAGCAGTTTTCTCCACAGGGGAACTACTAGCAATCAGCCCCAGCATTTT. Protein: CASSFLHRGTTSNQPQHF.

CDR3 coding DNA: TGCAGTGCCAAAGGGGAGGGGGGCTATAATTCACCCCTCCACTTT. Translated: CSAKGEGGYNSPLHF. The chain has TRBV20-1 and TRBJ1-6; D might be TRBD1 (6 bases). Germline CDR1 reads DFQATT; CDR2 reads SNEGSKA (reference sequence). V was clipped by 6 bases and J by 3 bases, with 15 bases between them. CDR3 length equals 15 residues.